This T cell receptor beta chain was recorded in a study of Tregs in tolerant kidney transplant recipients. Sequencing used immunoSEQ multiplex PCR; TCRdb keeps in-frame clones, though not all of them. The repertoire holds 60,000 to 95,000 clones, with 95% to 98% as singletons. Whole-study results and caveats: Biological reproducibility was not directly addressed in this study.

V shed 5 bases and J 4 bases; nucleotides not matched to a gene: 7. The CDR3 length is 16 residues. CDR1 and CDR2 from the germline V gene are SGHNT and YENEEA. This clone was recorded once. The antigen remains unidentified. The material sequenced was CD4+ T cells from blood, taken before the transplant. This chain links TRBV11-3 with TRBJ2-5, with TRBD2 matching over 13 bases. This receptor was obtained from a human donor who received a combined kidney and bone marrow transplant. The CDR3 protein is CASSQLAGGPGETQYF. The CDR3, as DNA: TGTGCCAGCAGCCAACTAGCGGGAGGGCCCGGAGAGACCCAGTACTTC.